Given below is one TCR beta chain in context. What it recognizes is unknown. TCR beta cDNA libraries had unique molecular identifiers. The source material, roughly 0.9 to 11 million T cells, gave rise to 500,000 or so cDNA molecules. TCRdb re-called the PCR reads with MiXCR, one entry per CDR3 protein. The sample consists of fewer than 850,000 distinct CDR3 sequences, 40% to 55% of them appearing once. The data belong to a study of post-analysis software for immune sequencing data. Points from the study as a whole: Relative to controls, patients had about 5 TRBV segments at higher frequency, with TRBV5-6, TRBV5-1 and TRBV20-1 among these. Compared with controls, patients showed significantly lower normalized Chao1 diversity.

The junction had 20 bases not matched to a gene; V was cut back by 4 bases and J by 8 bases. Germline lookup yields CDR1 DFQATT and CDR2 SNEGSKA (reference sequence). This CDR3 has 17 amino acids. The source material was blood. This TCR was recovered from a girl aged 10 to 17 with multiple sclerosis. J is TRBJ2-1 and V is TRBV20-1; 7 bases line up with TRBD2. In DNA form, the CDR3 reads TGCAGTGCTACAAAGAGCGCGGGAGCTTGGAGGGACGATGAGCAGTTCTTC. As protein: CSATKSAGAWRDDEQFF.